This T cell receptor (beta chain) was sequenced for a study of blood T cell repertoires in COVID-19 (dated by TCRdb to the early 2020s). Broadly, across the study: Samples covering the acute and convalescent phases of COVID-19 were provided by collaborators in the United States, Italy and Spain. The material from the prospective study consisted of cDNA or gDNA derived from T cells, B-cell-depleted T cells, or PBMCs. The dataset comprised deeply sampled blood TCRbeta repertoires from subjects exposed to, actively infected with, or recovered from COVID-19. A freely available public database, intended as a resource for researchers studying the immune response to SARS-CoV-2, is where the repertoires were released. The samples were drawn from the first 160 participants of the ongoing ImmuneRACE study and from roughly 1,300 subjects provided by 6 global collaborators. Sample metadata almost always included a de-identified subject ID, COVID-19 status, age in years and sex. HLA class I and class II types, where available, came from metadata supplied by the sample provider rather than from assay-based typing. What the research found in general, with its limitations: Clinical and demographic metadata were provided uncurated, with the amount varying by source and participant.

For this clone: The antigen it binds to is not known. No clone much larger than this one lies a single base away; base qualities are absent.

The immunoSEQ Assay, a bias-controlled multiplex PCR, was used to amplify TCRbeta CDR3 regions from genomic DNA. Regarding the original processing steps: The number of nucleated cells in each sample was estimated from the amplification of reference gene primers within the assay. To quantify the absolute abundance of each unique TCRbeta CDR3 rearrangement, sequence reads were collapsed and filtered. For each sample, productive Simpson clonality was calculated as the square root of Simpson's diversity index across productive rearrangements. TCRdb carries this immuneACCESS record with in-frame sequences only. Its versions omit some clonotypes, under half of them owing to an unresolved V gene in the studies checked, with the rest unexplained. The DNA was the basis for D and trimming; V, J and clone size are from that table. In this sample the table shows 400,000 or so clones, around 90% of which occur a single time. The top ten clonotypes cover more than 2% of the sample.

In the prospective study, participants were about 18 to 95 years old, resided in under 30 geographic areas of the United States, and were enrolled through a virtual design. In the prospective study, cohorts were assigned on the basis of participant-reported clinical history obtained from a screening survey and a study questionnaire. Mobile phlebotomists in the prospective study collected whole blood, serum and a nasopharyngeal or oropharyngeal swab from every participant. Participants in the prospective study had the option to provide additional blood draws and questionnaires over a 2-month period. Blood samples from the prospective study were shipped frozen or at room temperature prior to DNA extraction. This TCR was recovered from a middle-aged woman with acute COVID-19. Sequenced sample: PBMCs or T cells enriched from blood (not recorded which).

The sequence in DNA is TGTGCCAGCAGCATCGGGGACTATAATTCACCCCTCCACTTT. This encodes CASSIGDYNSPLHF. The rearrangement combines TRBV7-9 with TRBJ1-6; there is no confident call for the D gene. Sequences SEHNR (CDR1) and FQNEAQ (CDR2) are obtained from the germline V gene (reference sequence). Trimming takes 5 bases from V and 3 bases from J, and the germline ends sit 8 bases apart. The CDR3, from cysteine to phenylalanine, totals 14 residues. Only CDR3 DNA remains: 42 bases, in frame from the first base.